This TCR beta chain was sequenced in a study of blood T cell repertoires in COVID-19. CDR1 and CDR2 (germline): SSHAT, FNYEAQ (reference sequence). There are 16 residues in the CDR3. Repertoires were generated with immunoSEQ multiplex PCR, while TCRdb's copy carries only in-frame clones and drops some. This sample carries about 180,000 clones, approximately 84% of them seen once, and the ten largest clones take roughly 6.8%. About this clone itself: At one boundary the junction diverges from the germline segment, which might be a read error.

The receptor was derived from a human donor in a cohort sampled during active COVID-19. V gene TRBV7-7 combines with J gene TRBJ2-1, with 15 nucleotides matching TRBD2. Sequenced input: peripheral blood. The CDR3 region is CASSSGLAGGEGEQFF. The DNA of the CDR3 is TGTGCTAGCAGCTCCGGACTAGCGGGGGGGGAGGGTGAGCAGTTCTTC.